The next 20 T cell receptor beta chains were all read from a single sample in a study of T cells in Graves' hyperthyroidism and ophthalmopathy. Amplification targeted TCR beta CDR3 regions from RNA transcripts. In the first-round RT-PCR of the TCR CDR3, the HTBI primer set was used. MiXCR, applied by TCRdb to the multiplex PCR reads, yields one record per CDR3 protein. This table has approximately 420,000 distinct CDR3 sequences, around 13% appearing once. The sample comprised blood. The receptor source for this set is a woman younger than 30 with Graves' hyperthyroidism.

The rearrangement uses TRBV7-3 and TRBJ2-7; TRBD2 aligns across 14 bases. CDR3 length equals 16 residues. V lost 4 bases to trimming and J lost 5 bases; unmatched junction nucleotides: 7. The germline V gene has CDR1 SGHTA and CDR2 FQGTGA. CDR3 loop: CASSSDTGLAGDEQYF. The CDR3, as DNA: TGTGCCAGCAGCTCCGACACGGGACTAGCGGGAGACGAGCAGTACTTC.

The J gene is TRBJ1-2, the V gene TRBV5-4; 7 nucleotides match TRBD1. The germline gives CDR1 SGHNT, CDR2 YYREEE (reference sequence). This CDR3 is 14 amino acids long. Trimming cost V 5 bases and J 3 bases; bases outside gene matches: 7. The CDR3 loop is CASRIRGTDYGYTF. CDR3 sequence (DNA): TGTGCCAGCAGGATCCGGGGGACAGACTATGGCTACACCTTC.

This clonotype was counted ten times or more. The gene calls are TRBV7-2 and TRBJ2-3; D uncertain. V was pared by 5 bases and J by 0 bases, with 21 bases between. Germline V gene data show CDR1 as SGHTA and CDR2 as FQGNSA. The CDR3 consists of 18 residues. The DNA of the CDR3 is TGTGCCAGCAGCCCTGGAGTTTCGACTTTTACTAGCACAGATACGCAGTATTTT. It encodes CASSPGVSTFTSTDTQYF.

In this sample, this clonotype turned up a few times. The chain uses TRBV15 and TRBJ2-1; the match to TRBD2 covers 9 bases. The CDR3 sequence is 17 residues long. The germline gives CDR1 LNHNV, CDR2 YYDKDF (reference sequence). V was pared by 0 bases and J by 6 bases, with 9 bases of the junction left unmatched. The CDR3 DNA reads TGTGCCACCAGCAGAGATACGGCGGGAGGGCCGGGCAATGAGCAGTTCTTC. Encoded protein: CATSRDTAGGPGNEQFF.

V and J are TRBV7-2 and TRBJ2-5; 13 nucleotides line up with TRBD2. Germline V gene data show CDR1 as SGHTA and CDR2 as FQGNSA. Unmatched junction bases numbered 2, after V lost 3 bases and J lost 4 bases. CDR3 length equals 15 residues. DNA for the CDR3: TGTGCCAGCAGCTTGGGGACTAGCGGGGTAGAGACCCAGTACTTC. It translates to CASSLGTSGVETQYF. Full variable domain (remainder filled in from reference TRBV7-2 and TRBJ2-5): GAGVSQSPSNKVTEKGKDVELRCDPISGHTALYWYRQSLGQGLEFLIYFQGNSAPDKSGLPSDRFSAERTGGSVSTLTIQRTQQEDSAVYLCASSLGTSGVETQYFGPGTRLLVL.

In its sample, this clonotype was seen many times. This chain connects TRBV7-9 to TRBJ2-3; D call uncertain. This CDR3 has 15 amino acids. V lost 5 bases and J lost 4, with 16 bases in between. CDR1 is SEHNR, CDR2 FQNEAQ, per germline (reference sequence). CDR3 in DNA: TGTGCCAGCAGCCCGACGGCCCCAAGGGCAGATACGCAGTATTTT. Its translation is CASSPTAPRADTQYF.

This clonotype was observed at least ten times. The V gene is TRBV11-2, the J gene TRBJ1-3; D unclear. CDR3 size: 14 residues. Germline loops: CDR1 SGHAT, CDR2 FQNNGV. V shed 2 bases and J shed 1 base, with 6 bases lying between them. The CDR3, as DNA: TGTGCCAGCAGCTTATTCCCTTCTGGAAACACCATATATTTT. This codes for CASSLFPSGNTIYF.

This clonotype was counted between two and nine times. This chain uses TRBV28 with TRBJ1-1, with D unclear. CDR1 and CDR2 (germline): MDHEN, SYDVKM. The CDR3 loop spans 14 amino acids. V was clipped by 4 bases and J by 9 bases, with 18 bases between them. The CDR3 DNA sequence: TGTGCCAGCAGTTCAAGAGGACTTTTCCCGAAAGCTTTCTTT. The encoded protein is CASSSRGLFPKAFF.

Only a few counts were recorded for this clonotype. The V gene is TRBV9, the J gene TRBJ1-2, with a tentative D call TRBD1 (6 bases). This CDR3 is 17 amino acids long. Germline-derived CDR1 and CDR2 are SGDLS and YYNGEE. Trimming left V 2 bases short and J 1 base short, with 18 bases between. CDR3 sequence (DNA): TGTGCCAGCAGCGTTGACGGTGGGGGCATGGGTAACTATGGCTACACCTTC. This sequence encodes CASSVDGGGMGNYGYTF. Variable domain in full (rest from reference TRBV9 and TRBJ1-2): DSGVTQTPKHLITATGQRVTLRCSPRSGDLSVYWYQQSLDQGLQFLIQYYNGEERAKGNILERFSAQQFPDLHSELNLSSLELGDSALYFCASSVDGGGMGNYGYTFGSGTRLTVV.

V gene TRBV29-1 combines with J gene TRBJ2-7; 10 nucleotides match TRBD2. The germline V gene has CDR1 SQVTM and CDR2 ANQGSEA. The V segment lost 5 bases and the J segment 9 bases; nucleotides outside the gene matches: 10. There are 13 residues in the CDR3. Written as DNA, the CDR3 is TGCAGCGTTTCCCTAGCGGGAGAACCAGGGCAGTACTTC. Its translation: CSVSLAGEPGQYF.

Ten or more counts support this clonotype. CDR3 residues: CASSVGFTEAFF. DNA for the CDR3: TGTGCCAGTAGTGTTGGCTTTACTGAAGCTTTCTTT. The chain employs TRBV19 and TRBJ1-1; D call uncertain. The ends were cut back, 5 bases at V and 5 bases at J, with 9 bases in the middle. Germline CDR1 reads LNHDA; CDR2 reads SQIVND (reference sequence). This CDR3 comprises 12 residues.

In its sample, this clonotype was seen a few times. The V and J genes are TRBV7-9 and TRBJ2-6; unclear D gene. The CDR3 extends over 17 amino acids. V was clipped by 1 base and J by 4 bases, with 14 bases between them. The germline V gene has CDR1 SEHNR and CDR2 FQNEAQ (reference sequence). The CDR3 spells CASSLGSAGRGANVLTF. DNA of the CDR3: TGTGCCAGCAGCTTAGGGTCGGCAGGCCGGGGGGCCAACGTCCTGACTTTC.

This clonotype was observed many times. The chain joins TRBV28 to TRBJ2-7; 8 bases align to TRBD1. The germline V gene has CDR1 MDHEN and CDR2 SYDVKM. This CDR3 contains 14 residues. The junction had 7 bases not matched to a gene; V was cut back by 5 bases and J by 4 bases. The CDR3 DNA is TGTGCCAGCAGTAACCCGACAGGGGCTTACGAGCAGTACTTC. This gives the protein CASSNPTGAYEQYF.

This clonotype was counted only a few times. The chain links TRBV30 to TRBJ2-3, with a weak D call TRBD1 (6 bases). CDR1 GTSNPN and CDR2 SVGIG come from the germline V gene (reference sequence). V was clipped by 1 base and J by 10 bases, with 18 bases between them. The CDR3 runs 14 residues. DNA of the CDR3: TGTGCCTGGAGTGACCCGCAGGGGCAAGAAGCGCAGTATTTT. Its translation is CAWSDPQGQEAQYF.

The chain is built from TRBV20-1 and TRBJ2-1; 7 bases line up with TRBD2. V was clipped by 6 bases and J by 4 bases; unmatched bases: 9. CDR3 size: 14 residues. Germline assignment: CDR1 DFQATT and CDR2 SNEGSKA (reference sequence). The CDR3 coding sequence is TGCAGTGCCCGGCTGGGGGGGGTATACAATGAGCAGTTCTTC. This gives the protein CSARLGGVYNEQFF.

This clonotype was recorded many times. The chain recombines TRBV12-3 or TRBV12-4 with TRBJ1-1; unclear D gene. The V and J ends lost 4 bases and 6 bases respectively, with 6 bases between them. The CDR3 covers 11 residues. CDR3 coding DNA: TGTGCCAGCAGTTCCGGGGCTGAAGCTTTCTTT. Translated: CASSSGAEAFF.

This clonotype occurred many times. This chain links TRBV28 with TRBJ1-5; D ambiguous. Trimming stripped 6 bases from V and 0 bases from J, with 9 bases between. The V gene's germline CDR1 is MDHEN and CDR2 SYDVKM. This CDR3 region has 14 residues. The chain's CDR3 is CASSHRGSNQPQHF. CDR3 sequence (DNA): TGTGCCAGCAGCCACAGAGGTAGCAATCAGCCCCAGCATTTT.

This clonotype was recorded at least ten times. V gene TRBV19 combines with J gene TRBJ1-5; 12 positions match TRBD1. The CDR3 runs to 16 residues. The trim removed 5 bases at V and 7 bases at J, leaving 9 bases unmatched. CDR1 LNHDA and CDR2 SQIVND come from the germline V gene (reference sequence). For the CDR3, the DNA is TGTGCCAGTAGTGGACGACAGGGACAGGGGGCACAGCCCCAGCATTTT. As protein: CASSGRQGQGAQPQHF. Supplemented by reference TRBV19 and TRBJ1-5, the full variable domain reads DGGITQSPKYLFRKEGQNVTLSCEQNLNHDAMYWYRQDPGQGLRLIYYSQIVNDFQKGDIAEGYSVSREKKESFPLTVTSAQKNPTAFYLCASSGRQGQGAQPQHFGDGTRLSIL.

This clonotype was observed a few times. The chain combines TRBV14 with TRBJ1-1; the D gene is possibly TRBD1 (6 bases). Germline CDR1 SGHDN, CDR2 FVKESK. The CDR3 is 19 amino acids. V was clipped by 5 bases and J by 2 bases, with 27 bases between them. Written as DNA, the CDR3 is TGTGCCAGCAGCTTAAGGTCCCCGGGACAAATGTGGGAAAACACTGAAGCTTTCTTT. It specifies CASSLRSPGQMWENTEAFF.

In this sample, this clonotype turned up many times. The genes are TRBV3-1 and TRBJ1-4; 11 bases match TRBD1. CDR3 size: 13 residues. Trimming at V came to 3 bases and at J to 15 bases, leaving 6 bases not matched to a gene. Germline CDR1 LGHDT, CDR2 YNNKEL (reference sequence). In DNA form, the CDR3 reads TGTGCCAGCAGCCACTCGGACAGGGGGCACGTGTTTTTT. This codes for CASSHSDRGHVFF.